These T cell receptor beta chains were read from a single sample in a study of blood T cell repertoires in COVID-19. Method: immunoSEQ multiplex PCR; TCRdb's copy keeps in-frame clones and lacks some. This sample carries nearly 70,000 clones, over 75% of them seen once, and the ten largest clones take approximately 7%. Sequencing used peripheral blood. The receptors come from a man in his forties or fifties with COVID-19, enrolled during active disease. Each CDR3 is given with its conserved first and last residue. Each record gives: clone size, J gene, D gene, V gene, CDR3 DNA, CDR3 protein. D genes are given only for firm matches. Expanded clones are given a class, and other clones once, few, many or no size at all.

size: .
J: TRBJ2-1
D: .
V: TRBV5-4
DNA: TGTGCCAGCAGCTGGGGAGGCGGAACCTACAATGAGCAGTTCTTC
CDR3: CASSWGGGTYNEQFF

size: .
J: TRBJ2-7
D: .
V: TRBV7-9
DNA: TGTGCCAGCAGCCCCAATCTCGGAGGCGAGCAGTACTTC
CDR3: CASSPNLGGEQYF

size: .
J: TRBJ2-4
D: .
V: TRBV12-1
DNA: TGTGCCAGCAGCCAAGACAGATTAGCCAAAAACATTCAGTACTTC
CDR3: CASSQDRLAKNIQYF

size: medium-sized
J: TRBJ2-2
D: .
V: TRBV7-2
DNA: TGTGCCAGCAGCTTAGGCAGGGCATTCGCGAACACCGGGGAGCTGTTTTTT
CDR3: CASSLGRAFANTGELFF

size: .
J: TRBJ2-7
D: TRBD2
V: TRBV6-2/TRBV6-3
DNA: TGTGCCAGCAGTTACTCGAGAACTAGCGGAGGGTCCTACGAGCAGTACTTC
CDR3: CASSYSRTSGGSYEQYF

size: .
J: TRBJ1-3
D: .
V: TRBV6-5
DNA: TGTGCCAGCAGAGCGGACAGACCGGGGGGAAACACCATATATTTT
CDR3: CASRADRPGGNTIYF

size: once
J: TRBJ2-7
D: .
V: TRBV20-1
DNA: TGCAGTGCCCTCGGGGGTAGCGAGCAGTACTTC
CDR3: CSALGGSEQYF

size: .
J: TRBJ1-1
D: .
V: TRBV9
DNA: TGTGCCAGCAGCGTAGCATTGAACACTGAAGCTTTCTTT
CDR3: CASSVALNTEAFF

size: .
J: TRBJ2-5
D: TRBD2
V: TRBV2
DNA: TGTGCCAGCAGTCCGACTAGCTCCCAAGAGACCCAGTACTTC
CDR3: CASSPTSSQETQYF

size: .
J: TRBJ1-1
D: .
V: TRBV10-1
DNA: TGCGCCAGCAGTGCTAACAGGGACACTGAAGCTTTCTTT
CDR3: CASSANRDTEAFF

size: .
J: TRBJ1-2
D: TRBD1
V: TRBV7-9
DNA: TGTGCCAGCAGCCACGACAGGGCAGGGAATGGCTACACCTTC
CDR3: CASSHDRAGNGYTF

size: .
J: TRBJ2-5
D: TRBD1
V: TRBV12-5
DNA: TGTGCTAGTGGTACGTCAGGGGGCGAGGAGACCCAGTACTTC
CDR3: CASGTSGGEETQYF

size: .
J: TRBJ2-7
D: .
V: TRBV19
DNA: TGTGCCAGTAGTATTTCTGGGCAGGTCACCTACGAGCAGTACTTC
CDR3: CASSISGQVTYEQYF

size: .
J: TRBJ1-5
D: .
V: TRBV30
DNA: TGTGCCTGGAATCTGGGGGGAAATCAGCCCCAGCATTTT
CDR3: CAWNLGGNQPQHF

size: .
J: TRBJ2-1
D: .
V: TRBV9
DNA: TGTGCCAGCAGCGTAACAAATCACAATGAGCAGTTCTTC
CDR3: CASSVTNHNEQFF

size: .
J: TRBJ2-2
D: .
V: TRBV27
DNA: TGTGCCAGCAGTCCAGGGACTCGCGCCGGGGAGCTGTTTTTT
CDR3: CASSPGTRAGELFF

size: once
J: TRBJ2-5
D: TRBD2
V: TRBV4-2
DNA: TGTGCCAGCAGCCAAGACCCCCGGGGCGGGGGGGTTCAAGAGACCCAGTACTTC
CDR3: CASSQDPRGGGVQETQYF

size: once
J: TRBJ1-6
D: TRBD1
V: TRBV6-5
DNA: TGTGCCAGCAGAGCCGTCAGGGGGCTTAATTCACCCCTCCACTTT
CDR3: CASRAVRGLNSPLHF

size: .
J: TRBJ1-2
D: TRBD1
V: TRBV4-1
DNA: TGCGCCAGCAGCCAAGACCGGGACAGGGTTAATGGCTACACCTTC
CDR3: CASSQDRDRVNGYTF

size: .
J: TRBJ2-7
D: TRBD1
V: TRBV5-1
DNA: TGCGCCAGCAGGGATACCGGGACAGGCTACGAGCAGTACTTC
CDR3: CASRDTGTGYEQYF

size: .
J: TRBJ2-1
D: .
V: TRBV18
DNA: TGTGCCAGCTCACCGGCGGGTTCCGGACTATACAATGAGCAGTTCTTC
CDR3: CASSPAGSGLYNEQFF

size: .
J: TRBJ2-3
D: .
V: TRBV4-1
DNA: TGCGCCAGCAGCCAAGGGCTTCTAGCCGGGGCAGATACGCAGTATTTT
CDR3: CASSQGLLAGADTQYF

size: .
J: TRBJ2-7
D: .
V: TRBV5-1
DNA: TGCGCCAGCAGCCCCAGGGGTTACGAGCAGTACTTC
CDR3: CASSPRGYEQYF

size: .
J: TRBJ2-7
D: TRBD1
V: TRBV19
DNA: TGTGCCAGTGGGGGACAGGGGGACGCCGAGCAGTACTTC
CDR3: CASGGQGDAEQYF

size: once
J: TRBJ1-3
D: .
V: TRBV7-2
DNA: TGTGCCAGCAGAGACAGCACGTTGGACACCATATATTTT
CDR3: CASRDSTLDTIYF

size: .
J: TRBJ2-3
D: .
V: TRBV10-1
DNA: TGCGCCAGCAGGGCGGGTGGCACAGATACGCAGTATTTT
CDR3: CASRAGGTDTQYF

size: .
J: TRBJ2-1
D: .
V: TRBV6-2/TRBV6-3
DNA: TGTGCCAGCAGTTTTAACAGGGCAGAGGACCCAGCATACAATGAGCAGTTCTTC
CDR3: CASSFNRAEDPAYNEQFF

size: .
J: TRBJ1-3
D: TRBD1
V: TRBV5-1
DNA: TGCGCCAGCAGCCTCCGGGGGACAGGCTCTGGAAACACCATATATTTT
CDR3: CASSLRGTGSGNTIYF

size: .
J: TRBJ1-2
D: .
V: TRBV3-1/TRBV3-2
DNA: TGTGCCAGCAGCCAACGCTCCGGGTCCATTACAGGCTACACCTTC
CDR3: CASSQRSGSITGYTF

size: .
J: TRBJ2-5
D: .
V: TRBV19
DNA: TGTGCCAGTAGTGGGGGCAGGGGGGCCCAGTACTTC
CDR3: CASSGGRGAQYF

size: .
J: TRBJ2-2
D: TRBD2
V: TRBV10-2
DNA: TGCGCCGGCTCTAGCGGGGGAAACACCGGGGAGCTGTTTTTT
CDR3: CAGSSGGNTGELFF

size: .
J: TRBJ2-2
D: .
V: TRBV28
DNA: TGTGCCAGCAGTTTAAGCTCGGGATATACCGGGGAGCTGTTTTTT
CDR3: CASSLSSGYTGELFF

size: .
J: TRBJ2-2
D: TRBD2
V: TRBV18
DNA: TGTGCCAGCTCCCCCACTAGCGGGGCCAACGGGGAGCTGTTTTTT
CDR3: CASSPTSGANGELFF

size: .
J: TRBJ1-5
D: .
V: TRBV15
DNA: TGTGCCACCAGCAGAGATGGAGGGATTAATCAGCCCCAGCATTTT
CDR3: CATSRDGGINQPQHF

size: .
J: TRBJ1-6
D: .
V: TRBV28
DNA: TGTGCCAGCAGTCCCCCTCGACCCGGGGTATCACCCCTCCACTTT
CDR3: CASSPPRPGVSPLHF

size: .
J: TRBJ2-3
D: .
V: TRBV7-9
DNA: TGTGCCAGCAGCTTAGGTCGGAGCAGCACAGATACGCAGTATTTT
CDR3: CASSLGRSSTDTQYF

size: .
J: TRBJ1-4
D: .
V: TRBV5-1
DNA: TGCGCCAGCACCCTTATGCCCGGGACTGGTAATGAAAAACTGTTTTTT
CDR3: CASTLMPGTGNEKLFF

size: .
J: TRBJ2-7
D: .
V: TRBV11-2
DNA: TGTGCCAGCAGCTTATTGGAAGGGGACTACGAGCAGTACTTC
CDR3: CASSLLEGDYEQYF

size: .
J: TRBJ1-4
D: .
V: TRBV4-1
DNA: TGCGCCAGCAGACACACCATAGGGGGGGGAACTAATGAAAAACTGTTTTTT
CDR3: CASRHTIGGGTNEKLFF

size: .
J: TRBJ2-1
D: .
V: TRBV19
DNA: TGTGCCAGTACCCAGGGGGGCTACAATGAGCAGTTCTTC
CDR3: CASTQGGYNEQFF

size: .
J: TRBJ2-5
D: TRBD1
V: TRBV7-6
DNA: TGTGCCAGCAGCCTCCCAAGGGGGCGGAGGGAGACCCAGTACTTC
CDR3: CASSLPRGRRETQYF

size: .
J: TRBJ2-5
D: TRBD2
V: TRBV3-1/TRBV3-2
DNA: TGTGCCAGCAGCCAAGCCCAGGGACTAGCGGAGACCCAGTACTTC
CDR3: CASSQAQGLAETQYF

size: .
J: TRBJ2-2
D: .
V: TRBV5-1
DNA: TGCGCCAGCAGACCCGACCCTCTTATGGGGCCCGGGGAGCTGTTTTTT
CDR3: CASRPDPLMGPGELFF

size: .
J: TRBJ1-1
D: .
V: TRBV2
DNA: TGTGCCAGCAGTGAAGAGCAGGGCACTGAAGCTTTCTTT
CDR3: CASSEEQGTEAFF

size: .
J: TRBJ2-1
D: .
V: TRBV5-1
DNA: TGCGCCAGCAGCTTGGGTGCAGACTACAATGAGCAGTTCTTC
CDR3: CASSLGADYNEQFF

size: .
J: TRBJ1-2
D: .
V: TRBV3-1/TRBV3-2
DNA: TGTGCCAGCAGCCAAGAGGAGGGAGTGGGCTACACCTTC
CDR3: CASSQEEGVGYTF